Sequencing of this T cell receptor beta chain was carried out in a study of blood T cell repertoires in COVID-19. Study-wide context: The study drew acute and convalescent COVID-19 samples from the United States, Italy and Spain.

The germline V and J ends were trimmed by 1 base and 3 bases, with 16 bases remaining between them. CDR1 is SEHNR and CDR2 is FQNEAQ in the germline V gene (reference sequence). There are 16 residues in the CDR3. This clone showed up just a few times. The repertoire was sequenced with immunoSEQ multiplex PCR; TCRdb's copy has only in-frame clones and lacks some. Among 410,000 or so clones, approximately 89% were seen once, and the ten largest hold around 1.5%. This chain links TRBV7-9 with TRBJ2-7; unclear D gene. The material sequenced was peripheral blood. The sequence derives from a woman between 40 and 55 years old with COVID-19, enrolled during active disease. In nucleotides, the CDR3 is TGTGCCAGCAGCTTAGTAACTGGGCCGACATACTACGAGCAGTACTTC. It encodes CASSLVTGPTYYEQYF.